Described below is a single T cell receptor (beta chain) sequence and its context. Its antigen is still unknown. This sample was included in a study of cytomegalovirus exposure and HLA in healthy donors. Study-level results: Among the most significant clusters, several appeared linked to common viral pathogens in a later analysis.

The length of the CDR3 is 19 residues. V trimming: 4 bases; J trimming: 0 bases; junction bases outside the gene matches: 15. Germline lookup yields CDR1 LNHNV and CDR2 YYDKDF (reference sequence). 60 Vbeta and 13 Jbeta primers were used in PCR. Produced via immunoSEQ multiplex PCR; TCRdb's table is partial and in-frame only. The table shows around 150,000 clones, with roughly nine tenths occurring only once. The TCR sequence derives from a woman younger than 45 in good health and CMV-seronegative. Sample: PBMCs. The V gene is TRBV15, the J gene TRBJ1-5; 7 bases fit TRBD1. CDR3 in amino acids: CATSKQGYGLTHSNQPQHF. The DNA of the CDR3 is TGTGCCACCAGCAAACAGGGGTATGGTTTAACCCATAGCAATCAGCCCCAGCATTTT. Together with reference TRBV15 and TRBJ1-5, the CDR3 gives the full variable domain: DAMVIQNPRYQVTQFGKPVTLSCSQTLNHNVMYWYQQKSSQAPKLLFHYYDKDFNNEADTPDNFQSRRPNTSFCFLDIRSPGLGDTAMYLCATSKQGYGLTHSNQPQHFGDGTRLSIL.